The T cell receptor beta chain under discussion was sequenced for a study of T cell responses to AZD1222 COVID-19 vaccine. Study-wide results and caveats: Across the whole spike, CD4 TCRs peaked at regions 160-218 and 743-854. Per reports, nearly half of all spike-specific TCRs target regions that are unmutated in variants.

On this clone itself: Its specificity is unknown.

Germline V gives CDR1 LGHNA, CDR2 YSLEER. Trimming removed 1 base at V and 6 bases at J, with 9 bases between. CDR3 length: 14 residues. Profiling relied on immunoSEQ multiplex PCR, and the TCRdb table lists in-frame clones only, not all of them. In the table there are roughly 100,000 clones, roughly 90% of which are singletons. The sequencing used peripheral blood, collected on day 0 of AZD1222 vaccination. The TCR comes from an adult in good health. This chain links TRBV4-3 with TRBJ2-2; D perhaps matches TRBD2 (6 bases). CDR3 in amino acids: CASSQVGGPGELFF. DNA of the CDR3: TGCGCCAGCAGCCAAGTTGGAGGGCCCGGGGAGCTGTTTTTT.